This is a list of T cell receptor beta chains from one sample in a study of T-cell memory formation after mild COVID-19. Each CDR3 protein is one row after TCRdb ran MiXCR on the 5' RACE reads. The sample holds under 250,000 distinct CDR3 sequences, around 10% seen once. What was sequenced was PBMCs or a T cell subset sorted from them (not recorded which). These receptors were taken from a man younger than 35 who had mild COVID-19 (a few samples of this study predate the infection). Cell type and time point are not known. Both conserved end residues are part of each CDR3. The D gene is left open where the match is weak. The size entry is marked missing in some rows and otherwise reads once, few, many or a size class.

V gene	J gene	clone size	D gene	CDR3 DNA	CDR3 protein
TRBV7-9	TRBJ2-6	once	.	TGTGCCAGCAGCTTATGGGTGGGTCTGGAAAGGTCTGGGGCCAACGTCCTGACTTTC	CASSLWVGLERSGANVLTF
TRBV19	TRBJ2-5	many	.	TGTGCCAGTAGTCGAAACCAGGGAAGAGAAATGATGGAGACCCAGTACTTC	CASSRNQGREMMETQYF
TRBV4-2	TRBJ2-4	.	.	TGTGCCAGCAGCCAAGATCTGGACCGGAAAACCCACTTC	CASSQDLDRKTHF
TRBV5-1	TRBJ2-7	many	.	TGCGCCAGCAGCTCCTCAGGACCTACCTACGAGCAGTACTTC	CASSSSGPTYEQYF
TRBV20-1	TRBJ2-5	.	TRBD2	TGCAGTGCTAGAAGTAGCGGGGGGTACCAAGAGACCCAGTACTTC	CSARSSGGYQETQYF
TRBV4-2	TRBJ2-2	.	TRBD2	TGTGCCAGCAGCCAGGGACTAGCGGGGGGGACGGACACCGGGGAGCTGTTTTTT	CASSQGLAGGTDTGELFF
TRBV7-9	TRBJ2-7	few	.	TGTGCCAGCAGCTTAGTGGGGACCTACGAGCAGTACTTC	CASSLVGTYEQYF
TRBV7-2	TRBJ1-6	many	.	TGTGCCAGCAGCTTCAGGGCCAATAATTCACCCCTCCACTTT	CASSFRANNSPLHF
TRBV2	TRBJ2-1	.	TRBD2	TGTGCCAGTCCCCTGGGACTAGCGGGGAATGAGCAGTTCTTC	CASPLGLAGNEQFF
TRBV6-1	TRBJ2-7	few	TRBD1	TGTGCCAGCAGTGCGACAGGGCTGGGCTACGATCAGTACTTC	CASSATGLGYDQYF
TRBV6-5	TRBJ1-6	few	TRBD1	TGTGCCAGCAGACCCACCGGGACAGGGAAATCGTATTCACCCCTCCACTTT	CASRPTGTGKSYSPLHF
TRBV20-1	TRBJ2-3	few	.	TGCAGTGCTCGACCTTTCTGGGGGGAGAGAGATACGCAGTATTTT	CSARPFWGERDTQYF
TRBV11-2	TRBJ1-6	.	.	TGTGCCAGCAGCTTTGGTGGGGGCTCTATTTCACCCCTCCACTTT	CASSFGGGSISPLHF
TRBV4-1	TRBJ1-1	.	.	TGCGCCAGCAGCCAAGATTGGGGAGGGTTAGTAGAAGCTTTCTTT	CASSQDWGGLVEAFF
TRBV9	TRBJ2-3	.	.	TGTGCCAGCAGCGTACAGTACAGCACAGATACGCAGTATTTT	CASSVQYSTDTQYF
TRBV7-2	TRBJ1-2	few	TRBD1	TGTGCCAGCAGCCGATCGCTTGGACAGGGGCTGAGTGGCTACACCTTC	CASSRSLGQGLSGYTF
TRBV13	TRBJ1-2	few	.	TGTGCCAGCAGCCCCCGGGCCCTCACGGGCTACACCTTC	CASSPRALTGYTF
TRBV27	TRBJ2-1	.	.	TGTGCCAGCAGTGCAAAGCGGGCGGGCTCCTACAATGAGCAGTTCTTC	CASSAKRAGSYNEQFF
TRBV29-1	TRBJ2-6	.	.	TGCAGCGCGGAAAGAGCTGGGGCCAACGTCCTGACTTTC	CSAERAGANVLTF
TRBV12-3/TRBV12-4	TRBJ2-2	few	.	TGTGCCAGCAGTTCTGGACAGCCCACCGGGGAGCTGTTTTTT	CASSSGQPTGELFF
TRBV5-1	TRBJ1-2	few	TRBD1	TGCGCCAGCAGCGCCGCCGGGACAGGGGTGGACTATGGCTACACCTTC	CASSAAGTGVDYGYTF
TRBV7-2	TRBJ1-3	.	.	TGTGCCAGCAGCTTAGTGGGGGGAACTGGAAACACCATATATTTT	CASSLVGGTGNTIYF
TRBV18	TRBJ1-3	few	.	TGTGCCAGCTCACCACCAGGGACTGGAAACACCATATATTTT	CASSPPGTGNTIYF
TRBV18	TRBJ2-7	.	.	TGTGCCAGCTCACCCACTCGTTTCGGCGAGCAGTACTTC	CASSPTRFGEQYF
TRBV5-6	TRBJ2-5	few	.	TGTGCCAGCAGCTTGGGAGGTGGCGGGAAAGAGACCCAGTACTTC	CASSLGGGGKETQYF
TRBV12-3/TRBV12-4	TRBJ1-5	many	.	TGTGCCAGCAGTTTAATGTGGCAGCCCCAGCATTTT	CASSLMWQPQHF
TRBV18	TRBJ1-5	few	.	TGTGCCAGCTCACCGACTATGAGCGGGACCAGGCATCAGCCCCAGCATTTT	CASSPTMSGTRHQPQHF
TRBV6-5	TRBJ1-1	many	TRBD1	TGTGCCAGCAGTTACTCGACAGGGGTCGATGAAGCTTTCTTT	CASSYSTGVDEAFF
TRBV11-2	TRBJ2-5	few	TRBD1	TGTGCCAGCAGTCCGGGACAGGGGATAGAGACCCAGTACTTC	CASSPGQGIETQYF
TRBV7-9	TRBJ2-5	.	.	TGTGCCAGCAGCTTGGTAAATGACATGCACGAGGATATTACAAGTGTCCAAGAGACCCAGTACTTC	CASSLVNDMHEDITSVQETQYF
TRBV7-9	TRBJ2-1	few	TRBD2	TGTGCCAGCTGTTGCGGGGGGGCCAATGAGCAGTTCTTC	CASCCGGANEQFF
TRBV30	TRBJ1-2	.	.	TGTGCCTGGAGTGTACGGGGTCAACTGGTCTATGGCTACACCTTC	CAWSVRGQLVYGYTF
TRBV20-1	TRBJ1-6	.	.	TGCAGTGCGGGACGAGGGACACCCCTCCACTTT	CSAGRGTPLHF
TRBV6-5	TRBJ2-2	few	TRBD1	TGTGCCAGCAGTTACTCCAGGACAGGGGGCTCGGTCACCGGGGAGCTGTTTTTT	CASSYSRTGGSVTGELFF
TRBV20-1	TRBJ2-3	few	TRBD2	TGCAGTGCTAGAACTCGGACTAGCGGGAGCACAGATACGCAGTATTTT	CSARTRTSGSTDTQYF
TRBV24-1	TRBJ1-1	many	.	TGTGCCACCAGTGATGAGGGTAGGACTGAAGCTTTCTTT	CATSDEGRTEAFF
TRBV6-5	TRBJ1-2	.	TRBD1	TGTGCCAGCAGCTACGGGACAGCCCCCTATGGCTACACCTTC	CASSYGTAPYGYTF
TRBV20-1	TRBJ1-5	few	.	TGCAGTGCTAGAGTGGAGGGTTCCAATCAGCCCCAGCATTTT	CSARVEGSNQPQHF
TRBV9	TRBJ1-5	.	.	TGTGCCAGCAGCGTGAACCGGAGCTATAGCAATCAGCCCCAGCATTTT	CASSVNRSYSNQPQHF
TRBV20-1	TRBJ2-4	few	.	TGCAGTGCTAGAGGTACCGGGGCCAAAAACATTCAGTACTTC	CSARGTGAKNIQYF
TRBV6-5	TRBJ2-6	many	.	TGTGCCAGCAGTTACTTCGGAACATCTGGGGCCAACGTCCTGACTTTC	CASSYFGTSGANVLTF
TRBV7-2	TRBJ2-1	many	.	TGTGCCAGCAGCGTGCCCGGGGGCAATGAGCAGTTCTTC	CASSVPGGNEQFF
TRBV5-5	TRBJ2-2	.	.	TGTGCCAGCAGCCCACGCGCAGTCACTGACAGCGCTCGGGAGCTGTTTTTT	CASSPRAVTDSARELFF
TRBV3-1	TRBJ2-5	.	TRBD2	TGTGCCAGCAGCCCCCGTGGGAGCGGGGGGACCCGAGAGACCCAGTACTTC	CASSPRGSGGTRETQYF
TRBV25-1	TRBJ1-5	.	.	TGTGCCAGCAGTGACCAACATTCCTTCAGGCCCCAGCATTTT	CASSDQHSFRPQHF
TRBV12-3/TRBV12-4	TRBJ1-2	many	.	TGTGCCAGCAGTTCAGGGAGTGGCTACACCTTC	CASSSGSGYTF
TRBV2	TRBJ1-1	.	.	TGTGCCAGCTTCCGGGTGGGCACTGAAGCTTTCTTT	CASFRVGTEAFF
TRBV7-2	TRBJ1-1	many	.	TGCGCCAGCAGCTTCTCTATGAACACTGAAGCTTTCTTT	CASSFSMNTEAFF
TRBV5-1	TRBJ1-1	few	TRBD1	TGCGCCAGCAGCTTATCCAGGGGGCGCAACGTTATGGAAGCTTTCTTT	CASSLSRGRNVMEAFF
TRBV3-1	TRBJ2-1	few	TRBD2	TGTGCCAGCAGCCCTCTAGGGCGGGGGGGAGAGTTCTTC	CASSPLGRGGEFF
TRBV7-9	TRBJ2-2	.	.	TGTGCCAGCAGCCCAACAAGGGGGTACACCGGGGAGCTGTTTTTT	CASSPTRGYTGELFF